This T cell receptor beta chain was observed in a study of HIV-infected children after antiretroviral therapy interruption. Study-level background: Interruption-arm samples span weeks 0, 12, interruption end (24 or 48), and about 3 years post-study.

Specified treatment: PENTA 11 planned treatment interruption arm or continuous ART arm. Naive CD4+ CD45RA+ CD45RO- T cells were FACS-sorted from thawed PBMCs. This clonotype was recorded a few times. What it binds is not known. Whole-study findings and limits: Naive CD4+ CDR3 sharing between time points fell after interruption began. The Gini coefficient of naive CD4+ repertoires rose, returning to baseline by 3 years.

CDR3 length: 14 residues. Germline V CDR1 and CDR2: DFQATT, SNEGSKA (reference sequence). V was shortened by 4 bases and J by 2 bases, with 15 bases between the two germline ends. The TCR library was built from RNA with a 3' RACE protocol and unique molecular identifiers. TCRdb ran MiXCR on the 3' RACE reads and lists one entry per CDR3 protein. Of approximately 95,000 distinct CDR3 sequences listed, 6.9% are singletons. The chain couples TRBV20-1 to TRBJ2-7; D is unclear. The sequencing used CD45RA+ CD4+ T cells from PBMCs, pooled from several time points, collected from a donor given antiretroviral therapy, either interrupted or continuous. Subset here: naive CD4+ CD45RA+ CD45RO- T cells. The clonotype originates from a pool of human donors with HIV. CDR3 nucleotides: TGCAGTGCTAAGACACCAAGTGGGGCCTACGAGCAGTACTTC. Translated, it gives CSAKTPSGAYEQYF.